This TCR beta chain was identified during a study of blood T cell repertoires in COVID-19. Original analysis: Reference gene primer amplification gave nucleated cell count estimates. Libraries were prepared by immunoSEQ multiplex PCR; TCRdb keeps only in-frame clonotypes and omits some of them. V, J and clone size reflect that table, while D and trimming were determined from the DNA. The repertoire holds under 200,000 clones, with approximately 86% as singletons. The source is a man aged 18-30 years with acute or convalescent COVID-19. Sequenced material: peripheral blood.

The CDR3 loop is CASSQAGTGSGNTIYF. The CDR3 DNA sequence: TGCGCCAGCAGCCAGGCCGGGACAGGGAGTGGAAACACCATATATTTT. This rearrangement joins TRBV5-1 to TRBJ1-3; 9 nucleotides agree with TRBD1. The V and J ends lost 4 bases and 3 bases, in that order; junction bases with no gene match: 8. The CDR3 spans 16 residues. CDR1 and CDR2 from the germline V gene are SGHRS and YFSETQ.